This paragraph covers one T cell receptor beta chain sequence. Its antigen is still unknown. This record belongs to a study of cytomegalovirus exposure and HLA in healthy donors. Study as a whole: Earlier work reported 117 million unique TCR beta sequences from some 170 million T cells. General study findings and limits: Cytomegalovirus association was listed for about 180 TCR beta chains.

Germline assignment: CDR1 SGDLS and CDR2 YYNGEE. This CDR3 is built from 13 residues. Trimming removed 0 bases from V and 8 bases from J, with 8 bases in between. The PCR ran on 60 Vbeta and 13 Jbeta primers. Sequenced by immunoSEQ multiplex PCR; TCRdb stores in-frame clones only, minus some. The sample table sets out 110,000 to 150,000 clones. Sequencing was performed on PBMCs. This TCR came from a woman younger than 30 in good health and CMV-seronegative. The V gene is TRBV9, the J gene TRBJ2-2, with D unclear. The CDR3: CASSVGPVGELFF. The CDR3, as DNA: TGTGCCAGCAGCGTAGGTCCAGTGGGGGAGCTGTTTTTT.